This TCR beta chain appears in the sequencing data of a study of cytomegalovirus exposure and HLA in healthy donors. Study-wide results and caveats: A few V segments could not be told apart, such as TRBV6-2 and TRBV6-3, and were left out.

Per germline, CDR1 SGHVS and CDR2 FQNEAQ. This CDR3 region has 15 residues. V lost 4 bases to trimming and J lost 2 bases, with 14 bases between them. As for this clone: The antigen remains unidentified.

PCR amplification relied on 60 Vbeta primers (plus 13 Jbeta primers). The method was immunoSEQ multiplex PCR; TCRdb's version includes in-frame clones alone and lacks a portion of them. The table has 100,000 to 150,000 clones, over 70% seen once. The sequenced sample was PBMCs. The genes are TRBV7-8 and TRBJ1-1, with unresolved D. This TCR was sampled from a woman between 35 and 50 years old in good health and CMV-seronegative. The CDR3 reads CASSSSAGPNTEAFF. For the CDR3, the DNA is TGTGCCAGCAGCTCTTCTGCAGGCCCTAACACTGAAGCTTTCTTT.